This TCR beta chain was found in a study of T cell responses to AZD1222 COVID-19 vaccine. J lost 6 bases, V lost 5 bases, and 10 bases had no gene match. CDR1 is MNHEY and CDR2 is SVGAGI in the germline V gene. The CDR3 has 15 residues. As regards this clone: What it binds is unknown.

Study-wide results and caveats: Females outnumbered males among donors, who were mostly white British; clonal diversity was possibly underestimated.

Produced via immunoSEQ multiplex PCR; TCRdb's table is partial and in-frame only. The sample gives 100,000 to 150,000 clones, around 89% of which show up once; more than 9.5% is in the top ten. The chain links TRBV6-5 to TRBJ1-1; TRBD1 aligns across 9 bases. This clonotype was obtained from an adult in good health. The material was peripheral blood, obtained on day 0 of MenACWY control vaccination. The CDR3 region has the DNA TGTGCCAGCAGTCCCGGGGGGACAGGGACAGCTGAAGCTTTCTTT. Protein: CASSPGGTGTAEAFF.